These 22 T cell receptor beta chains originate from one sample sequenced in a study of cytomegalovirus exposure and HLA in healthy donors. Use of 60 Vbeta and 13 Jbeta primers characterized the PCR. Some clones are missing from TCRdb's copy, which holds only in-frame ones; the method was immunoSEQ multiplex PCR. The sample includes 120,000 to 150,000 clones. Sequenced: PBMCs. The receptors were gathered from a woman between 18 and 29 years old in good health and CMV-seronegative.

In the case of this clone: A junction boundary mismatches the germline segment, possibly from a read error. The gene calls are TRBV4-1 and TRBJ2-4, with 10 bases matching TRBD2. This CDR3 spans 18 amino acids. The germline gives CDR1 MGHRA, CDR2 YSYEKL. CDR3: CTSSQESLAGLAKNIQYF. The DNA for the CDR3 is TGCACCAGCAGCCAAGAATCACTAGCGGGGCTAGCCAAAAACATTCAGTACTTC.

V usage is TRBV5-1 and J usage is TRBJ1-6, with 8 bases lining up with TRBD1. Germline loops: CDR1 SGHRS, CDR2 YFSETQ. CDR3 length: 17 residues. Trimming removed 0 bases from V and 9 bases from J; junction bases left unmatched: 11. As DNA, the CDR3 is TGCGCCAGCAGCTTGGGTTGGGACAGGATAAGAACTTCACCCCTCCACTTT. Translating gives CASSLGWDRIRTSPLHF.

The J gene is TRBJ2-5, the V gene TRBV5-1; 10 nucleotides line up with TRBD2. Germline CDR1 reads SGHRS; CDR2 reads YFSETQ. The length of the CDR3 is 17 residues. The V and J ends lost 1 base and 1 base, in that order; junction bases with no gene match: 7. The CDR3 protein is CASSLLAGAGFQETQYF. CDR3 DNA sequence: TGCGCCAGCAGCTTGCTAGCGGGAGCAGGGTTCCAAGAGACCCAGTACTTC.

The chain carries TRBV10-2 and TRBJ1-2; 12 nucleotides match TRBD1. The germline V gene has CDR1 WSHSY and CDR2 SAAADI. The CDR3 loop spans 17 amino acids. V lost 6 bases to trimming and J lost 3 bases; unmatched junction nucleotides: 11. CDR3 region: CASRLEGQGARYYGYTF. The CDR3 nucleotides read TGCGCCAGCAGATTGGAGGGACAGGGGGCGCGGTACTATGGCTACACCTTC.

This rearrangement joins TRBV9 to TRBJ2-3; 10 bases match TRBD2. The CDR3 has 16 residues. With 4 bases clipped from V and 1 base from J, the junction kept 6 bases outside the gene matches. Germline V lookup: CDR1 SGDLS, CDR2 YYNGEE. CDR3 bases: TGTGCCAGCAGCCCTCGGACTAGCGGTCGCACAGATACGCAGTATTTT. Its translation: CASSPRTSGRTDTQYF.

V gene TRBV30 combines with J gene TRBJ1-5; D unclear. CDR3 length: 15 residues. The germline gives CDR1 GTSNPN, CDR2 SVGIG (reference sequence). V lost 0 bases and J lost 3, with 12 bases in between. The CDR3 loop reads CAWSVTVASNQPQHF. The CDR3 DNA is TGTGCCTGGAGTGTAACAGTTGCCTCCAATCAGCCCCAGCATTTT.

The chain carries TRBV5-1 and TRBJ2-5; 7 bases match TRBD2. The CDR3 has 17 residues. Trimming took 2 bases from V and 3 from J; bases not matched to a gene: 13. Germline V gene lookup returns CDR1 SGHRS and CDR2 YFSETQ. Written as DNA, the CDR3 is TGCGCCAGCAGCTTACGGGGGGACTACGTCCCGGAAGAGACCCAGTACTTC. Translation: CASSLRGDYVPEETQYF.

The rearrangement uses TRBV14 and TRBJ2-3; D possibly corresponds to TRBD2 (5 bases). The CDR3 runs to 14 residues. The germline V gene has CDR1 SGHDN and CDR2 FVKESK. The germline V and J ends were trimmed by 5 bases and 0 bases, with 9 bases remaining between them. The DNA for the CDR3 is TGTGCCAGCAGCGGCGGGCCGAGCACAGATACGCAGTATTTT. Amino acid sequence: CASSGGPSTDTQYF.

The V and J genes are TRBV4-2 and TRBJ1-4, with D possibly matching TRBD1 (6 bases). The CDR3 length is 16 residues. CDR1 and CDR2 from the germline V gene are LGHNA and YNFKEQ. The germline V and J ends were trimmed by 5 bases and 8 bases, with 21 bases remaining between them. The CDR3 DNA is TGTGCCAGCAGCGCGTTTCCAGGGGAGAGAGACGAAAAACTGTTTTTT. This sequence encodes CASSAFPGERDEKLFF.

V gene TRBV18 combines with J gene TRBJ1-2; D gene unclear. The ends were cut back, 2 bases at V and 8 bases at J, with 12 bases in the middle. The CDR3 has 13 amino acids. CDR1 is KGHSH, CDR2 LQKENI, per germline. The CDR3 region is CASSPLARNGYTF. For the CDR3, the DNA is TGTGCCAGCTCACCATTAGCAAGAAACGGCTACACCTTC.

About this clone itself: Distinct nucleotide sequences in the sample also encode this CDR3. CDR3: CAISASSGRAGELFF. Here the CDR3 DNA reads TGTGCCATCAGTGCTTCCAGCGGGAGAGCCGGGGAGCTGTTTTTT. The V call is TRBV10-3, the J call TRBJ2-2; TRBD2 matches at 8 bases. CDR3 length equals 15 residues. Unmatched junction bases numbered 7, after V lost 4 bases and J lost 6 bases. CDR1 and CDR2 (germline): ENHRY, SYGVKD.

A note on this clone: An end of the junction does not agree with germline; a read error may underlie this. V and J are TRBV2 and TRBJ2-1, with TRBD1 matching 7 bases. Germline lookup yields CDR1 SNHLY and CDR2 FYNNEI. The CDR3 has 14 residues. CDR3 loop: CASSEFGTASLAIF. CDR3 nucleotide sequence: TGTGCCAGCAGTGAGTTCGGGACAGCTAGCCTTGCAATCTTC.

This chain uses TRBV6-1 with TRBJ2-1, with D possibly being TRBD1 (6 bases). Looked up from germline, CDR1 is MNHNS and CDR2 is SASEGT. The CDR3 has 14 amino acids. Trimming cost V 5 bases and J 4 bases, with 12 bases left between them. The CDR3 coding sequence is TGTGCCAGCAGTTCAGGGGTGCGATACAATGAGCAGTTCTTC. Its translation: CASSSGVRYNEQFF.

V and J are TRBV10-1 and TRBJ2-1; perhaps TRBD2 as D (6 bases). Germline CDR1 and CDR2: WNHNN and SYGVQD (reference sequence). CDR3 size: 17 residues. V lost 6 bases and J 1 base, leaving 19 bases between the germline ends. Here the CDR3 reads CASSNNIGRGSYNEQFF. CDR3 DNA: TGCGCCAGCAGCAATAATATCGGGAGAGGGTCCTACAATGAGCAGTTCTTC.

The chain couples TRBV11-3 to TRBJ2-1, with TRBD2 as a possible D gene (5 bases). V was clipped by 8 bases and J by 7 bases, with 9 bases between them. Germline CDR1 SGHNT, CDR2 YENEEA. This CDR3 is built from 11 residues. The CDR3 reads CASGIANEQFF. For the CDR3, the DNA is TGTGCCAGCGGCATAGCGAATGAGCAGTTCTTC. Full variable domain (rest looked up from reference TRBV11-3 and TRBJ2-1): EAGVVQSPRYKIIEKKQPVAFWCNPISGHNTLYWYLQNLGQGPELLIRYENEEAVDDSQLPKDRFSAERLKGVDSTLKIQPAELGDSAVYLCASGIANEQFFGPGTRLTVL.

V usage is TRBV6-4 and J usage is TRBJ2-3; no clear D. The CDR3 covers 11 residues. Per the germline V gene, CDR1 is MRHNA and CDR2 is SNTAGT. The ends were cut back, 2 bases at V and 7 bases at J, with 4 bases in the middle. CDR3 DNA sequence: TGTGCCAGCAGTGACGACTATACGCAGTATTTT. It codes for CASSDDYTQYF.

This chain uses TRBV18 with TRBJ2-7; 10 bases agree with TRBD2. With 3 bases clipped from V and 2 bases from J, the junction kept 7 bases outside the gene matches. Germline-derived CDR1 and CDR2 are KGHSH and LQKENI. This CDR3 has 16 residues. The CDR3 DNA reads TGTGCCAGCTCACCCCCCACAGCGGGAGGGCCCTACGAGCAGTACTTC. Residues: CASSPPTAGGPYEQYF.

In DNA form, the CDR3 reads TGTGCCAGCAGCTCCGCCGGGGGGTTTGGTTACGAGCAGTACTTC. This codes for CASSSAGGFGYEQYF. The J gene is TRBJ2-7, the V gene TRBV7-9; TRBD2 agrees at 7 bases. V dropped 4 bases and J dropped 4; count of bases not matched to a gene: 10. Germline CDR1 is SEHNR and CDR2 is FQNEAQ (reference sequence). The CDR3 sequence is 15 residues long. Looking up the rest from reference TRBV7-9 and TRBJ2-7 gives the full variable domain: DTGVSQNPRHKITKRGQNVTFRCDPISEHNRLYWYRQTLGQGPEFLTYFQNEAQLEKSRLLSDRFSAERPKGSFSTLEIQRTEQGDSAMYLCASSSAGGFGYEQYFGPGTRLTVT.

J is TRBJ2-7 and V is TRBV5-6; 15 nucleotides align to TRBD2. Per the germline V gene, CDR1 is SGHDT and CDR2 is YYEEEE. The CDR3 loop spans 15 amino acids. V shed 6 bases, J shed 7 bases, and the junction held 8 bases outside the gene matches. DNA for the CDR3: TGTGCCAGCACCCAGGGGACTAGCGGGAGGCGTGAGCAGTACGTC. Its translation: CASTQGTSGRREQYV.

V usage is TRBV6-1 and J usage is TRBJ2-1, with D possibly matching TRBD2 (5 bases). Trimming took 9 bases from V and 7 from J, leaving 19 bases between them. Germline values: CDR1 MNHNS, CDR2 SASEGT. CDR3 size: 14 residues. The CDR3 sequence is CASRRSAEGNEQFF. DNA of the CDR3: TGTGCCAGTCGCCGATCAGCGGAAGGGAATGAGCAGTTCTTC.

The chain couples TRBV5-1 to TRBJ1-3, with D possibly matching TRBD1 (6 bases). CDR1 is SGHRS and CDR2 is YFSETQ in the germline V gene. Trimming removed 4 bases from V and 8 bases from J, with 25 bases in between. The CDR3 has 17 amino acids. CDR3 protein: CASSLGHWGGDGDTIYF. CDR3 DNA sequence: TGCGCCAGCAGCCTCGGGCATTGGGGGGGCGACGGGGACACCATATATTTT.

The chain recombines TRBV27 with TRBJ1-5; 8 bases agree with TRBD1. The CDR3 runs 15 residues. J was trimmed by 5 bases and V by 3 bases; bases with no gene match: 6. CDR1 and CDR2 from the germline V gene are MNHEY and SMNVEV (reference sequence). The DNA for the CDR3 is TGTGCCAGCAGTTTGGGCTACAGGGGGGATCAGCCCCAGCATTTT. Translating gives CASSLGYRGDQPQHF.